These 18 T cell receptor beta chains share one sample of origin, sequenced in a study of post-analysis software for immune sequencing data (dated by TCRdb to about 2015). Points the paper makes about the study in general: Four or five TRBV segments, including TRBV5-6, TRBV5-1 and TRBV20-1, were significantly more frequent in patients than controls.

No antigen has been identified for these receptors. Libraries came from PCR. The sequencer listed for this sample is Illumina HiSeq 2500. To reduce PCR and sequencing biases, unique molecular identifiers were built into the TCR beta cDNA libraries. The public sequencing data were trimmed at Q25 with fastp and processed into clonotypes with MiXCR by TCRdb, which kept only in-frame beta chains. Rows with a matching CDR3 protein are joined into one entry that keeps the most common DNA and genes. The sample table holds about 810,000 distinct CDR3 sequences, of which roughly half were seen once. The top ten hold 4% to 5.5% of the sample. The sample taken for sequencing was blood. These receptors were obtained from a girl aged 5-17 years with multiple sclerosis.

Written as DNA, the CDR3 is TGCAGTGCTAGACAACAGGGAAGGGGTGGAAATCAGCCCCAGCATTTT. Its protein is CSARQQGRGGNQPQHF. This sequence joins TRBV20-1 and TRBJ1-5; D perhaps matches TRBD1 (6 bases). Germline V gives CDR1 DFQATT, CDR2 SNEGSKA (reference sequence). The CDR3 runs to 16 residues. V dropped 2 bases and J dropped 4 bases, with 18 bases sitting between them.

This clonotype was picked up a small number of times. The rearrangement links TRBV19 to TRBJ2-7; D perhaps matches TRBD1 (6 bases). Trimming took 3 bases from V and 4 from J, leaving 19 bases between them. The CDR3 has 16 residues. Germline values: CDR1 LNHDA, CDR2 SQIVND (reference sequence). CDR3 region: CASSIIRTAYRYEQYF. DNA for the CDR3: TGTGCCAGTAGTATTATCCGGACAGCATATAGGTACGAGCAGTACTTC. The full variable domain, completed using reference TRBV19 and TRBJ2-7, is DGGITQSPKYLFRKEGQNVTLSCEQNLNHDAMYWYRQDPGQGLRLIYYSQIVNDFQKGDIAEGYSVSREKKESFPLTVTSAQKNPTAFYLCASSIIRTAYRYEQYFGPGTRLTVT.

This clonotype turned up a few times. Written as DNA, the CDR3 is TGTGCCAGCAGTCCCCTTGTAGAGCAGTTCTTC. Protein product: CASSPLVEQFF. V gene TRBV12-3 or TRBV12-4 combines with J gene TRBJ2-1; D is unresolved. Trimming removed 5 bases from V and 10 bases from J, with 9 bases in between. The CDR3 sequence is 11 residues long.

The J gene is TRBJ2-5, the V gene TRBV5-1; possible D gene TRBD1, 6 bases. TRBJ2-7 explains the end of the DNA better; the J call may be wrong. Looked up from germline, CDR1 is SGHRS and CDR2 is YFSETQ. The length of the CDR3 is 14 residues. CDR3 protein: CASSPGVRSREQYF. Here the CDR3 DNA reads TGCGCCAGCAGCCCAGGGGTGCGTTCGCGCGAGCAGTACTTC.

CDR3 region: CASSYTPGHFSYEQYF. DNA for the CDR3: TGTGCCAGCAGTTACACACCGGGACACTTCTCCTACGAGCAGTACTTC. The J gene is TRBJ2-7, the V gene TRBV6-5; tentative D call: TRBD1 (6 bases). Germline V gene sequence: CDR1 MNHEY, CDR2 SVGAGI. V shed 2 bases and J shed 0 bases, with 14 bases lying between them. The CDR3 spans 16 residues.

This clonotype appeared once. The chain joins TRBV20-1 to TRBJ2-4; D might be TRBD1 (6 bases). The J call may be mistaken, given a closer DNA end match to TRBJ2-7. Germline-derived CDR1 and CDR2 are DFQATT and SNEGSKA (reference sequence). This CDR3 region has 15 residues. CDR3 DNA: TGCAGTGCCTACGACCGGGACACTTCTTCCTACGAGCAGTACTTC. Amino acids: CSAYDRDTSSYEQYF.

J is TRBJ2-7 and V is TRBV20-1, with D uncertain. Germline CDR1 DFQATT, CDR2 SNEGSKA (reference sequence). V lost 3 bases to trimming and J lost 7 bases, with 13 bases between them. The CDR3 consists of 12 residues. CDR3 protein: CSASVAHGEQYF. DNA of the CDR3: TGCAGTGCTAGTGTCGCCCACGGGGAGCAGTACTTC.

The gene calls are TRBV13 and TRBJ2-5, with 9 bases aligning to TRBD2. The CDR3 has 14 amino acids. Germline lookup yields CDR1 PRHDT and CDR2 FYEKMQ (reference sequence). V shed 8 bases and J 5 bases; nucleotides not matched to a gene: 9. The CDR3 spells CASSLPTSGETQYF. The CDR3, as DNA: TGTGCCAGCTCCCTCCCGACTAGCGGCGAGACCCAGTACTTC.

Concerning this clonotype itself: In this CDR3 the conserved last residue, phenylalanine or tryptophan, is missing, so a read error is likely. The chain is built from TRBV4-1 and TRBJ2-7; D gene ambiguous. The V gene lost 3 bases and the J gene lost 4 bases, with 13 bases spanning the gap. CDR1 and CDR2 (germline): MGHRA, YSYEKL. The CDR3 extends over 14 amino acids. The CDR3 region is CASSHRTEWYEQYL. For the CDR3, the DNA is TGCGCCAGCAGCCACCGGACGGAATGGTACGAGCAGTACTTG.

The chain has TRBV20-1 and TRBJ2-7, with D possibly matching TRBD2 (6 bases). The CDR3 loop spans 15 amino acids. Per the germline V gene, CDR1 is DFQATT and CDR2 is SNEGSKA (reference sequence). Trimming took off 1 base at V and 0 bases at J, with 13 bases between the two ends. CDR3 region: CSARGSGHNSYEQYF. CDR3 nucleotide sequence: TGCAGTGCTAGAGGGAGCGGGCACAACTCCTACGAGCAGTACTTC.

The chain combines TRBV9 with TRBJ2-3; TRBD1 matches 10 bases. Germline V gives CDR1 SGDLS, CDR2 YYNGEE. The length of the CDR3 is 16 residues. Trimming took 1 base from V and 5 from J; bases not matched to a gene: 7. The CDR3 reads CASSVRGQGRKDTQYF. CDR3 nucleotides: TGTGCCAGCAGCGTACGGGGACAGGGGAGAAAAGATACGCAGTATTTT.

The chain uses TRBV15 and TRBJ1-4; no reliable D call. V was trimmed by 1 base and J by 0 bases, leaving 9 bases between them. The germline gives CDR1 LNHNV, CDR2 YYDKDF (reference sequence). There are 16 residues in the CDR3. CDR3 in DNA: TGTGCCACCAGCAGAGGATCATTCGCAACTAATGAAAAACTGTTTTTT. It encodes CATSRGSFATNEKLFF.

V is TRBV20-1 and J is TRBJ2-7; 8 nucleotides agree with TRBD1. Trimming removed 1 base from V and 3 bases from J; junction bases left unmatched: 5. The CDR3 is 14 residues long. CDR1 and CDR2 from the germline V gene are DFQATT and SNEGSKA (reference sequence). The chain's CDR3 is CSARVGTGLYEQYF. CDR3 sequence (DNA): TGCAGTGCTAGAGTTGGGACAGGACTCTACGAGCAGTACTTC.

The chain employs TRBV29-1 and TRBJ2-5; 10 positions match TRBD1. J gave up 11 bases and V 7 bases, and 16 bases lay outside the gene matches. Per the germline V gene, CDR1 is SQVTM and CDR2 is ANQGSEA. This CDR3 has 14 amino acids. Here the CDR3 reads CSAPRQGAYNEQYF. The DNA of the CDR3 is TGCAGCGCTCCCCGACAGGGGGCCTACAATGAGCAGTACTTC.

This clonotype is labeled as large. V is TRBV27 and J is TRBJ2-7, with D uncertain. Germline V lookup: CDR1 MNHEY, CDR2 SMNVEV (reference sequence). V was cut by 1 base and J by 5 bases, with 9 bases left in between. The CDR3 is 13 residues long. CDR3 residues: CASSLYSHDEQYF. CDR3 nucleotides: TGTGCCAGCAGTTTATACAGCCATGACGAGCAGTACTTC.

This rearrangement joins TRBV12-3 or TRBV12-4 to TRBJ2-4; TRBD1 might be the D (5 bases). CDR3 size: 14 residues. Trimming left V 2 bases short and J 8 bases short, with 13 bases between. The CDR3 loop reads CASSLRGQGDIQYF. Here the CDR3 DNA reads TGTGCCAGCAGTTTAAGGGGCCAAGGAGACATTCAGTACTTC.

This chain links TRBV10-3 with TRBJ2-2; 8 bases are shared with TRBD1. V shed 6 bases, J shed 4 bases, and the junction held 7 bases outside the gene matches. The CDR3 runs to 15 residues. Germline V CDR1 and CDR2: ENHRY, SYGVKD. CDR3 sequence: CAIRATGVGTGELFF. CDR3 nucleotides: TGTGCCATCAGGGCGACAGGGGTAGGCACCGGGGAGCTGTTTTTT.

The rearrangement uses TRBV29-1 and TRBJ2-3; D not resolved. V lost 2 bases and J 2 bases, leaving 11 bases between the germline ends. The CDR3 is 14 residues long. Germline V CDR1 and CDR2: SQVTM, ANQGSEA. DNA of the CDR3: TGCAGCGTTGAACGCCTGCTAGACACAGATACGCAGTATTTT. Translated: CSVERLLDTDTQYF.